The rows below give T cell receptor beta chains drawn from one sample of a study of blood T cell repertoires in COVID-19. The repertoire was sequenced with immunoSEQ multiplex PCR; TCRdb's copy has only in-frame clones and lacks some. The sample contains some 250,000 clones, approximately 90% of which appear only once. The specimen sequenced was PBMCs or T cells enriched from blood (not recorded which). The receptors originated from a woman between 40 and 50 years old with acute COVID-19. Both conserved end residues are part of each CDR3. The D gene is left open where the match is weak. Size is omitted from some rows. Given values are once, few, many or a class for expanded clones.

v_call: TRBV6-5; clone_size: -; j_call: TRBJ2-7; d_call: -; cdr3_aa: CASRPGLTSSYEQYF; cdr3_nt: TGTGCCAGCAGACCAGGGCTTACCTCTTCCTACGAGCAGTACTTC
v_call: TRBV30; clone_size: -; j_call: TRBJ1-4; d_call: TRBD1; cdr3_aa: CASLRGTAATNEKLFF; cdr3_nt: TGTGCCTCCCTGAGGGGGACAGCTGCAACTAATGAAAAACTGTTTTTT
v_call: TRBV4-1; clone_size: -; j_call: TRBJ2-3; d_call: TRBD2; cdr3_aa: CASSQGLAGIYTQYF; cdr3_nt: TGCGCCAGCAGCCAAGGACTAGCGGGGATCTATACGCAGTATTTT
v_call: TRBV7-6; clone_size: -; j_call: TRBJ1-5; d_call: -; cdr3_aa: CASSLSVDQPQHF; cdr3_nt: TGTGCCAGCAGCTTATCGGTGGATCAGCCCCAGCATTTT
v_call: TRBV7-3; clone_size: once; j_call: TRBJ2-1; d_call: TRBD2; cdr3_aa: CASSLTSGGAYNEQFF; cdr3_nt: TGTGCCAGCAGCTTAACGAGCGGGGGGGCCTACAATGAGCAGTTCTTC
v_call: TRBV18; clone_size: -; j_call: TRBJ2-1; d_call: -; cdr3_aa: CASSPPLGMVYNEQFF; cdr3_nt: TGTGCCAGCTCACCACCGCTAGGTATGGTATACAATGAGCAGTTCTTC
v_call: TRBV5-5; clone_size: -; j_call: TRBJ2-7; d_call: -; cdr3_aa: CASSLTGISYEQYF; cdr3_nt: TGTGCCAGCAGCTTGACGGGGATTTCCTACGAGCAGTACTTC
v_call: TRBV6-4; clone_size: -; j_call: TRBJ2-5; d_call: TRBD2; cdr3_aa: CASSVTGTSGETQYF; cdr3_nt: TGTGCCAGCAGTGTGACCGGGACTAGCGGAGAGACCCAGTACTTC
v_call: TRBV28; clone_size: -; j_call: TRBJ2-7; d_call: TRBD1; cdr3_aa: CASTTPGQTSYEQYF; cdr3_nt: TGTGCCAGCACTACCCCGGGACAGACCTCCTACGAGCAGTACTTC
v_call: TRBV7-2; clone_size: -; j_call: TRBJ2-2; d_call: TRBD2; cdr3_aa: CASSLHTAGARNTGELFF; cdr3_nt: TGTGCCAGCAGCTTACACACAGCGGGGGCTCGGAACACCGGGGAGCTGTTTTTT
v_call: TRBV3-1/TRBV3-2; clone_size: -; j_call: TRBJ1-2; d_call: TRBD1; cdr3_aa: CASSQAGQLTGYTF; cdr3_nt: TGTGCCAGCAGCCAAGCGGGACAGTTAACCGGCTACACCTTC
v_call: TRBV7-2; clone_size: -; j_call: TRBJ1-2; d_call: -; cdr3_aa: CASSSAGGKQYGYTF; cdr3_nt: TGTGCCAGCAGCTCCGCGGGGGGCAAACAGTATGGCTACACCTTC
v_call: TRBV28; clone_size: -; j_call: TRBJ2-3; d_call: TRBD1; cdr3_aa: CASSPLGTGSTDTQYF; cdr3_nt: TGTGCCAGCAGTCCTCTCGGGACAGGGAGCACAGATACGCAGTATTTT
v_call: TRBV7-3; clone_size: -; j_call: TRBJ1-3; d_call: -; cdr3_aa: CASSQQQGRTNTIYF; cdr3_nt: TGTGCCAGCAGCCAACAACAGGGCCGGACAAACACCATATATTTT
v_call: TRBV6-5; clone_size: -; j_call: TRBJ1-1; d_call: TRBD1; cdr3_aa: CASSYPGQGRTEAFF; cdr3_nt: TGTGCCAGCAGTTACCCCGGACAGGGGAGGACTGAAGCTTTCTTT
v_call: TRBV12-5; clone_size: -; j_call: TRBJ2-1; d_call: TRBD1; cdr3_aa: CASGSDRGLATSSYNEQFF; cdr3_nt: TGTGCTAGTGGATCCGACAGGGGGCTAGCGACGAGCTCCTACAATGAGCAGTTCTTC
v_call: TRBV2; clone_size: -; j_call: TRBJ1-5; d_call: -; cdr3_aa: CASSGLVYQPQHF; cdr3_nt: TGTGCCAGCAGTGGACTCGTCTATCAGCCCCAGCATTTT
v_call: TRBV29-1; clone_size: -; j_call: TRBJ2-1; d_call: -; cdr3_aa: CSVASSYNEQFF; cdr3_nt: TGCAGCGTTGCCAGCTCCTACAATGAGCAGTTCTTC
v_call: TRBV19; clone_size: -; j_call: TRBJ1-2; d_call: -; cdr3_aa: CASSQGYYGYTF; cdr3_nt: TGTGCCAGTAGTCAGGGGTATTATGGCTACACCTTC
v_call: TRBV18; clone_size: few; j_call: TRBJ1-2; d_call: -; cdr3_aa: CASSPPGRDSGYTF; cdr3_nt: TGTGCCAGCTCACCCCCTGGCAGGGATTCTGGCTACACCTTC
v_call: TRBV7-6; clone_size: -; j_call: TRBJ2-2; d_call: TRBD1; cdr3_aa: CASTKRGTGGSGNTGELFF; cdr3_nt: TGTGCCAGCACGAAAAGAGGGACAGGGGGCTCGGGGAACACCGGGGAGCTGTTTTTT
v_call: TRBV6-4; clone_size: -; j_call: TRBJ1-5; d_call: TRBD1; cdr3_aa: CASSELWTGRGNQPQHF; cdr3_nt: TGTGCCAGCAGTGAATTGTGGACAGGGAGGGGCAATCAGCCCCAGCATTTT
v_call: TRBV5-1; clone_size: -; j_call: TRBJ1-1; d_call: -; cdr3_aa: CASSTTGPNTEAFF; cdr3_nt: TGCGCCAGCAGCACAACAGGGCCGAACACTGAAGCTTTCTTT
v_call: TRBV7-9; clone_size: once; j_call: TRBJ1-2; d_call: -; cdr3_aa: CASSLVINYGYTF; cdr3_nt: TGTGCCAGCAGCTTAGTAATTAACTATGGCTACACCTTC
v_call: TRBV11-2; clone_size: -; j_call: TRBJ1-1; d_call: TRBD1; cdr3_aa: CASSLDGTGNTEAFF; cdr3_nt: TGTGCCAGCAGCTTAGATGGGACAGGGAACACTGAAGCTTTCTTT
v_call: TRBV2; clone_size: -; j_call: TRBJ1-1; d_call: -; cdr3_aa: CASSISDTEAFF; cdr3_nt: TGTGCCAGCTCTATTTCCGACACTGAAGCTTTCTTT
v_call: TRBV28; clone_size: -; j_call: TRBJ1-4; d_call: -; cdr3_aa: CASRTPGNEKLFF; cdr3_nt: TGTGCCAGCAGAACACCAGGAAATGAAAAACTGTTTTTT
v_call: TRBV18; clone_size: -; j_call: TRBJ2-3; d_call: -; cdr3_aa: CASSPAQPTDTQYF; cdr3_nt: TGTGCCAGCTCCCCAGCGCAACCCACAGATACGCAGTATTTT
v_call: TRBV7-8; clone_size: -; j_call: TRBJ2-7; d_call: -; cdr3_aa: CASSLDRYSYEQYF; cdr3_nt: TGTGCCAGCAGCTTAGACAGATACTCCTACGAGCAGTACTTC
v_call: TRBV5-1; clone_size: -; j_call: TRBJ2-7; d_call: TRBD1; cdr3_aa: CASSKDRDRYEQYF; cdr3_nt: TGCGCCAGCAGCAAGGACAGGGATAGATACGAGCAGTACTTC
v_call: TRBV19; clone_size: -; j_call: TRBJ1-2; d_call: TRBD1; cdr3_aa: CASSTWDRVKGYTF; cdr3_nt: TGTGCCAGTAGTACGTGGGACAGGGTGAAAGGCTACACCTTC
v_call: TRBV30; clone_size: -; j_call: TRBJ2-7; d_call: TRBD2; cdr3_aa: CAWSTGGRNEQYF; cdr3_nt: TGTGCCTGGAGTACGGGGGGGCGGAACGAGCAGTACTTC
v_call: TRBV11-1; clone_size: -; j_call: TRBJ1-2; d_call: TRBD1; cdr3_aa: CASSLTGSGYTF; cdr3_nt: TGTGCCAGCAGCTTGACAGGGAGCGGCTACACCTTC
v_call: TRBV20-1; clone_size: -; j_call: TRBJ1-2; d_call: -; cdr3_aa: CSAHFREVYTF; cdr3_nt: TGCAGTGCTCATTTCCGGGAGGTCTACACCTTC
v_call: TRBV2; clone_size: -; j_call: TRBJ1-2; d_call: -; cdr3_aa: CASSGQLFYGYTF; cdr3_nt: TGTGCCAGCAGCGGACAGCTATTCTATGGCTACACCTTC